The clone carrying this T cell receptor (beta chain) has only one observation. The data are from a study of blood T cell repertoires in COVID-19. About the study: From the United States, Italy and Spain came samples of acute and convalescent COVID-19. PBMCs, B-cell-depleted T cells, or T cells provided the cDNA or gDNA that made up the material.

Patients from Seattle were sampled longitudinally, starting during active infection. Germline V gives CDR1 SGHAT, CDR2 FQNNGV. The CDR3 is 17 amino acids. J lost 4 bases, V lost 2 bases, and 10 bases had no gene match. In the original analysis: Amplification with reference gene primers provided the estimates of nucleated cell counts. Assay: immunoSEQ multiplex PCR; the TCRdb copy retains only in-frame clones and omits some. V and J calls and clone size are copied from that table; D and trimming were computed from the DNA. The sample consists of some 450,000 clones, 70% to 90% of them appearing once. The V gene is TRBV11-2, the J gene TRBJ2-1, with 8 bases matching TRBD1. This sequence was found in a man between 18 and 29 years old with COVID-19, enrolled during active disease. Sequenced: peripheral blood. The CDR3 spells CASSLHPPGTGYNEQFF. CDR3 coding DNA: TGTGCCAGCAGCTTACACCCTCCAGGGACAGGTTACAATGAGCAGTTCTTC.